The 22 T cell receptor beta chains below come from one sample, sequenced in a study of regulatory T cells in long-lasting Graves disease. The time point here: persistent/refractory GD, antithyroid drugs over 5 years with positive TRAb. There was RNA extracted from PBMCs, and the TCR library was made from it. With iRepertoire HTBI primers and Arm-PCR of CDR3 regions, TCR beta libraries were built. One entry per CDR3 protein results from TCRdb running MiXCR on the multiplex PCR reads. Of about 660,000 distinct CDR3 sequences listed, around 32% are singletons. This sample comprised peripheral blood mononuclear cells (PBMCs), obtained when the disease was refractory, from a patient treated with antithyroid drugs. The source of these receptors is a female donor with Graves disease.

This sequence joins TRBV12-3 or TRBV12-4 and TRBJ2-7; TRBD1 or TRBD2 may be the D gene (5 bases each). V was pared by 2 bases and J by 6 bases, with 14 bases between. This CDR3 has 14 residues. The CDR3 loop is CASSLIGPGSEQYF. The CDR3 bases are TGTGCCAGCAGTTTAATTGGGCCAGGGAGCGAGCAGTACTTC.

This clonotype has more than one count but fewer than ten. The rearrangement joins TRBV4-1 to TRBJ1-2; 7 bases map to TRBD1. This CDR3 has 15 residues. J gave up 4 bases and V 1 base, and 6 bases lay outside the gene matches. The germline gives CDR1 MGHRA, CDR2 YSYEKL. The CDR3 DNA follows: TGCGCCAGCAGCCAAGTGGCAGGGGGATCCTATGGCTACACCTTC. Protein product: CASSQVAGGSYGYTF.

Concerning this clonotype itself: A much larger clonotype is one base distant, so this may be a read error. This chain links TRBV6-1 with TRBJ2-3; 7 nucleotides match TRBD2. The CDR3 extends over 15 amino acids. The trim removed 0 bases at V and 0 bases at J, leaving 0 bases unmatched. Germline loops: CDR1 MNHNS, CDR2 SASEGT. This CDR3 is CASSEASGSTDTQYF. CDR3 coding DNA: TGTGCCAGCAGTGAAGCTAGCGGGAGCACAGATACGCAGTATTTT.

The V and J genes are TRBV4-1 and TRBJ1-1; D may be TRBD1 (6 bases). Trimming removed 2 bases at V and 5 bases at J, with 18 bases between. CDR3 length: 16 residues. Per the germline V gene, CDR1 is MGHRA and CDR2 is YSYEKL. CDR3 DNA sequence: TGCGCCAGCAGCCAATTCGTCCAGGGGTTGTGGACTGAAGCTTTCTTT. It is translated as CASSQFVQGLWTEAFF.

This clonotype was picked up a small number of times. The chain couples TRBV5-6 to TRBJ1-5; 11 bases align to TRBD1. The CDR3 is made up of 15 amino acids. The V gene's germline CDR1 is SGHDT and CDR2 YYEEEE. With 2 bases clipped from V and 5 bases from J, the junction kept 3 bases outside the gene matches. The CDR3 sequence: CASSFGQGAHQPQHF. CDR3 nucleotides: TGTGCCAGCAGCTTCGGACAGGGGGCCCATCAGCCCCAGCATTTT. The full variable domain, rest sourced from reference TRBV5-6 and TRBJ1-5, is DAGVTQSPTHLIKTRGQQVTLRCSPKSGHDTVSWYQQALGQGPQFIFQYYEEEERQRGNFPDRFSGHQFPNYSSELNVNALLLGDSALYLCASSFGQGAHQPQHFGDGTRLSIL.

This clonotype was picked up a small number of times. This rearrangement joins TRBV28 to TRBJ1-6; D may be TRBD1 (6 bases). The ends were cut back, 0 bases at V and 7 bases at J, with 10 bases in the middle. The CDR3 has 15 residues. Germline CDR1 and CDR2: MDHEN and SYDVKM. The CDR3 region has the DNA TGTGCCAGCAGTTTATGGGGGGGGGGCAATTCACCCCTCCACTTT. Translating it yields CASSLWGGGNSPLHF.

The CDR3 DNA is TGCGCCAGCAGCTGGGGGACAGGGGGCACCGAGCAGTACTTC. Translated: CASSWGTGGTEQYF. This sequence joins TRBV5-1 and TRBJ2-7, with 12 positions matching TRBD1. This CDR3 region has 14 residues. In germline, CDR1 is SGHRS, CDR2 YFSETQ. After removal of 3 bases from V and 6 bases from J, the junction contained 4 bases not matched to a gene.

This clonotype was detected ten times or more. The chain combines TRBV2 with TRBJ1-6; D call uncertain. Germline V lookup: CDR1 SNHLY, CDR2 FYNNEI. The CDR3 has 11 amino acids. Deletions cut 7 bases from V and 10 bases from J, with 8 bases between. This CDR3 is CASTLRSPLHF. CDR3 in DNA: TGTGCCAGCACCCTCCGCTCACCCCTCCACTTT.

This chain uses TRBV11-2 with TRBJ1-2; 8 nucleotides match TRBD1. The trim removed 2 bases at V and 8 bases at J, leaving 13 bases unmatched. The CDR3 has 16 residues. Germline-derived CDR1 and CDR2 are SGHAT and FQNNGV. The CDR3 coding sequence is TGTGCCAGCAGCTTATTAGCCGGGACAGGACCGAAGGGCTACACCTTC. This codes for CASSLLAGTGPKGYTF. Complete variable domain (other parts from reference TRBV11-2 and TRBJ1-2): EAGVAQSPRYKIIEKRQSVAFWCNPISGHATLYWYQQILGQGPKLLIQFQNNGVVDDSQLPKDRFSAERLKGVDSTLKIQPAKLEDSAVYLCASSLLAGTGPKGYTFGSGTRLTVV.

V gene TRBV12-3 or TRBV12-4 combines with J gene TRBJ2-5; unclear D gene. V was pared by 5 bases and J by 5 bases, with 21 bases between. The CDR3 is 16 residues long. The DNA of the CDR3 is TGTGCCAGCAGTCCCCCCGGGCACCCTCTGAGGGAGACCCAGTACTTC. The encoded protein is CASSPPGHPLRETQYF.

The chain combines TRBV11-2 with TRBJ2-7, with 12 positions matching TRBD2. From germline, CDR1 is SGHAT and CDR2 FQNNGV. V lost 5 bases and J lost 4; bases outside the gene matches: 9. The CDR3 runs to 16 residues. CDR3 loop: CASSPRTSGKMYEQYF. The DNA for the CDR3 is TGTGCCAGCAGCCCGAGGACTAGCGGGAAAATGTACGAGCAGTACTTC.

V gene TRBV19 combines with J gene TRBJ1-3; D is uncertain. V was pared by 5 bases and J by 1 base, with 12 bases between. The germline V gene encodes CDR1 LNHDA and CDR2 SQIVND (reference sequence). This CDR3 comprises 15 residues. The CDR3 DNA follows: TGTGCCAGTAGTGTTCAACTGGGATCTGGAAACACCATATATTTT. Translation gives CASSVQLGSGNTIYF.

This clonotype was seen a handful of times. The CDR3 DNA is TGTGCCAGCAGTTTGCACAGGACTCTTGGCTACACCTTC. It yields the protein CASSLHRTLGYTF. The V gene is TRBV12-3 or TRBV12-4, the J gene TRBJ1-2; D possibly corresponds to TRBD1 (5 bases). V was pared by 3 bases and J by 7 bases, with 12 bases between. The CDR3 is 13 residues long.

The V and J genes are TRBV4-2 and TRBJ2-7; 7 positions agree with TRBD1. Germline CDR1 and CDR2: LGHNA and YNFKEQ. Trimming took 6 bases from V and 5 from J; bases not matched to a gene: 10. This CDR3 contains 14 residues. DNA for the CDR3: TGTGCCAGCAGTCGCACGGACAGGTCAGACGAGCAGTACTTC. This sequence encodes CASSRTDRSDEQYF.

This clonotype was counted ten times or more. The chain has TRBV2 and TRBJ2-4, with 9 bases aligning to TRBD1. Germline-derived CDR1 and CDR2 are SNHLY and FYNNEI. Trimming at V came to 6 bases and at J to 6 bases, leaving 6 bases not matched to a gene. This CDR3 contains 14 residues. The CDR3 nucleotides read TGTGCCAGCAGGGACAGGGGAGAGGGAAACATTCAGTACTTC. It is translated as CASRDRGEGNIQYF.

This clonotype was counted between two and nine times. The chain uses TRBV28 and TRBJ1-5, with D perhaps TRBD1 (5 bases). Germline V lookup: CDR1 MDHEN, CDR2 SYDVKM. CDR3 size: 15 residues. Trimming removed 2 bases at V and 5 bases at J, with 13 bases between. CDR3 sequence reads: CASSLMGVRHQPQHF. Here the CDR3 DNA reads TGTGCCAGCAGTTTAATGGGGGTTAGACATCAGCCCCAGCATTTT. Complete variable domain (other parts from reference TRBV28 and TRBJ1-5): DVKVTQSSRYLVKRTGEKVFLECVQDMDHENMFWYRQDPGLGLRLIYFSYDVKMKEKGDIPEGYSVSREKKERFSLILESASTNQTSMYLCASSLMGVRHQPQHFGDGTRLSIL.

The chain is built from TRBV12-3 or TRBV12-4 and TRBJ2-7, with TRBD1 matching over 12 bases. The V segment lost 6 bases and the J segment 5 bases; nucleotides outside the gene matches: 5. The CDR3 runs to 14 residues. The CDR3 sequence: CASRDRDRGHEQYF. CDR3 DNA sequence: TGTGCCAGCAGGGACCGGGACAGGGGGCACGAGCAGTACTTC.

This clonotype was detected many times. The gene calls are TRBV28 and TRBJ2-7; 11 bases align to TRBD2. CDR3 length equals 18 residues. Losses at the gene ends were 4 bases for V and 0 bases for J; bases not matched to a gene: 11. Germline V gives CDR1 MDHEN, CDR2 SYDVKM. The CDR3 protein is CASSYPETSGTSSYEQYF. As DNA, the CDR3 is TGTGCCAGCAGTTACCCCGAGACTAGCGGGACAAGCTCCTACGAGCAGTACTTC.

There are many counts of this clonotype. This chain links TRBV2 with TRBJ1-4, with no clear D. V was cut by 6 bases and J by 7 bases, with 21 bases left in between. Germline loops: CDR1 SNHLY, CDR2 FYNNEI. The CDR3 is 16 amino acids. CDR3 sequence reads: CASRSATRNVGEKLFF. In nucleotides, the CDR3 is TGTGCCAGCAGGTCGGCAACTAGAAATGTCGGTGAAAAACTGTTTTTT.

CDR3 in amino acids: CSAGDRGGETQYF. The CDR3 DNA follows: TGCAGTGCTGGGGACAGGGGGGGAGAGACCCAGTACTTC. The rearrangement uses TRBV20-1 and TRBJ2-5; 11 bases are a match to TRBD1. In germline, CDR1 is DFQATT, CDR2 SNEGSKA (reference sequence). This CDR3 has 13 amino acids. The V segment lost 5 bases and the J segment 4 bases; nucleotides outside the gene matches: 3.

CDR3 DNA sequence: TGTGCCAGCATCTGGGGCGGGGACCCTGTAGCTTTCTTT. Amino acids: CASIWGGDPVAFF. The V and J genes are TRBV6-5 and TRBJ1-1, with a possible D match to TRBD1 (5 bases). Germline-derived CDR1 and CDR2 are MNHEY and SVGAGI. CDR3 size: 13 residues. V lost 7 bases to trimming and J lost 10 bases, with 19 bases between them.

This clonotype was observed a few times. This chain links TRBV30 with TRBJ1-1, with D uncertain. Germline CDR1 is GTSNPN and CDR2 is SVGIG (reference sequence). V was trimmed by 0 bases and J by 0 bases, leaving 11 bases between them. This CDR3 contains 15 residues. CDR3 sequence (DNA): TGTGCCTGGAGTGTTCACCAAGACATGAACACTGAAGCTTTCTTT. Its protein product is CAWSVHQDMNTEAFF.